The following is a T cell receptor (beta chain) sequence with its context. This sample is part of a study of control samples from healthy donors and cancer patients. CDR3 length equals 12 residues. In germline, CDR1 is SGHAT, CDR2 FQNNGV. V lost 3 bases, J lost 4 bases, and 6 bases lay in between. Generated by immunoSEQ multiplex PCR, the TCRdb table keeps only in-frame clones and is missing some. The sample records approximately 76,000 clones, approximately 80% being singletons. The clonotype was recovered from a man aged 55 to 70 with head and neck cancer. The chain carries TRBV11-2 and TRBJ1-1; D remains unclear. Input material: PBMCs. The CDR3 sequence is CASSLQSTEAFF. Written as DNA, the CDR3 is TGTGCCAGCAGCTTGCAGAGCACTGAAGCTTTCTTT.